This TCR beta chain was sequenced in a study of control samples from healthy donors and cancer patients. The CDR3 totals 15 residues. V was clipped by 4 bases and J by 8 bases; unmatched bases: 10. The germline CDR1 and CDR2 sequences are LNHDA and SQIVND (reference sequence). Generated by immunoSEQ multiplex PCR, the TCRdb table keeps only in-frame clones and is missing some. The sample yields about 100,000 clones, over 75% seen once. The sequencing input was blood. The receptor was derived from a woman between 50 and 59 years old in good health. The V call is TRBV19, the J call TRBJ2-5; 10 bases match TRBD2. CDR3 amino acids: CASSTASGGSQTQYF. The CDR3 nucleotides are TGTGCCAGTAGTACCGCTAGCGGGGGCTCCCAAACCCAGTACTTC. Full variable domain (outside the CDR3, taken from reference TRBV19 and TRBJ2-5): DGGITQSPKYLFRKEGQNVTLSCEQNLNHDAMYWYRQDPGQGLRLIYYSQIVNDFQKGDIAEGYSVSREKKESFPLTVTSAQKNPTAFYLCASSTASGGSQTQYFGPGTRLLVL.